These 8 T cell receptor beta chains originate from one sample sequenced in a study of blood T cell repertoires in COVID-19. The protocol was immunoSEQ multiplex PCR, while the TCRdb copy is restricted to in-frame clones and leaves out a portion. This sample carries some 70,000 clones, approximately 84% of them seen once, and the ten largest clones take about 17%. Sequencing was carried out using peripheral blood. The receptors originated from a man between 35 and 55 years old with COVID-19, enrolled during active disease.

The chain recombines TRBV19 with TRBJ1-1, with D hard to call. V dropped 3 bases and J dropped 0 bases, with 5 bases sitting between them. Per the germline V gene, CDR1 is LNHDA and CDR2 is SQIVND (reference sequence). CDR3 length equals 13 residues. The CDR3 nucleotides are TGTGCCAGTAGTATGGCAATGAACACTGAAGCTTTCTTT. This codes for CASSMAMNTEAFF.

The chain uses TRBV5-1 and TRBJ2-5; D gene unclear. The CDR3 has 13 amino acids. The V gene lost 0 bases and the J gene lost 1 base, with 4 bases spanning the gap. Looked up from germline, CDR1 is SGHRS and CDR2 is YFSETQ. CDR3 protein: CASSLGAQETQYF. CDR3 nucleotides: TGCGCCAGCAGCTTGGGGGCCCAAGAGACCCAGTACTTC. Combining the CDR3 with reference TRBV5-1 and TRBJ2-5 gives the whole variable domain KAGVTQTPRYLIKTRGQQVTLSCSPISGHRSVSWYQQTPGQGLQFLFEYFSETQRNKGNFPGRFSGRQFSNSRSEMNVSTLELGDSALYLCASSLGAQETQYFGPGTRLLVL.

The J gene is TRBJ2-1, the V gene TRBV7-8; TRBD1 is a possible D gene (6 bases). The CDR3 covers 16 residues. Germline CDR1 is SGHVS and CDR2 is FQNEAQ. V lost 5 bases and J lost 0, with 14 bases in between. The CDR3 is CASSVGQISSYNEQFF. The CDR3, as DNA: TGTGCCAGCAGCGTAGGACAGATAAGCTCCTACAATGAGCAGTTCTTC.

The V call is TRBV6-5, the J call TRBJ1-6; D possibly corresponds to TRBD1 (5 bases). CDR3 size: 15 residues. V dropped 7 bases and J dropped 5 bases, with 15 bases sitting between them. The germline CDR1 and CDR2 sequences are MNHEY and SVGAGI. The CDR3 nucleotides read TGTGCCAGCAACACGGGGGGAGCTAATAATTCACCCCTCCACTTT. Residues: CASNTGGANNSPLHF.

The V gene is TRBV2, the J gene TRBJ1-6, with TRBD1 matching over 9 bases. CDR1 is SNHLY and CDR2 is FYNNEI in the germline V gene. J gave up 5 bases and V 6 bases, and 5 bases lay outside the gene matches. There are 15 residues in the CDR3. CDR3 nucleotide sequence: TGTGCCAGCAGCGGACAGGGGTCCCATAATTCACCCCTCCACTTT. As protein: CASSGQGSHNSPLHF. The complete variable domain, with remaining parts taken from reference TRBV2 and TRBJ1-6, reads EPEVTQTPSHQVTQMGQEVILRCVPISNHLYFYWYRQILGQKVEFLVSFYNNEISEKSEIFDDQFSVERPDGSNFTLKIRSTKLEDSAMYFCASSGQGSHNSPLHFGNGTRLTVT.

The chain carries TRBV4-1 and TRBJ1-2; the match to TRBD1 covers 8 bases. After removal of 1 base from V and 6 bases from J, the junction contained 7 bases not matched to a gene. Germline CDR1 and CDR2: MGHRA and YSYEKL. This CDR3 has 15 residues. CDR3 sequence reads: CASSQGAGGADGYTF. CDR3 in DNA: TGCGCCAGCAGCCAAGGGGCAGGGGGCGCCGATGGCTACACCTTC.

The chain has TRBV5-1 and TRBJ2-5; 7 bases match TRBD2. The CDR3 covers 15 residues. Germline assignment: CDR1 SGHRS and CDR2 YFSETQ. Trimming cost V 2 bases and J 0 bases; bases outside gene matches: 4. This CDR3 is CASSFPSGHQETQYF. In DNA form, the CDR3 reads TGCGCCAGCAGCTTCCCTAGCGGCCACCAAGAGACCCAGTACTTC.

This sequence joins TRBV19 and TRBJ2-7, with 9 bases fitting TRBD1. CDR1 LNHDA and CDR2 SQIVND come from the germline V gene (reference sequence). This CDR3 has 15 residues. J lost 2 bases, V lost 5 bases, and 7 bases had no gene match. This CDR3 is CASSPDRGKTYEQYF. CDR3 nucleotides: TGTGCCAGTAGTCCTGACAGGGGGAAGACCTACGAGCAGTACTTC.